These T cell receptor beta chains were read from a single sample in a study of control samples from healthy donors and cancer patients. The repertoire was sequenced with immunoSEQ multiplex PCR; TCRdb's copy has only in-frame clones and lacks some. Counted here are about 140,000 clones, around nine tenths occurring once; the ten biggest clones make up roughly 10%. Sequenced: blood. The receptors originated from a woman aged 25 to 39 in good health. Each CDR3 is given with its conserved first and last residue. D genes are given only for firm matches. The size entry is marked missing in some rows and otherwise reads once, few, many or a size class.

clone_size j_call v_call d_call cdr3_nt cdr3_aa
- TRBJ2-7 TRBV27 TRBD2 TGTGCCAGCAGTTTTGGACTAGACTCCTACGAGCAGTACTTC CASSFGLDSYEQYF
- TRBJ2-5 TRBV28 TRBD1 TGTGCCAGCAGGGTGACAGGGGAGGAGACCCAGTACTTC CASRVTGEETQYF
- TRBJ2-1 TRBV2 TRBD1 TGTGCCACTAGGGCAGGGGGCAACAATGAGCAGTTCTTC CATRAGGNNEQFF
- TRBJ1-2 TRBV6-4 - TGTGCCCTCTGGGGCCCGAACCCTAACTATGGCTACACCTTC CALWGPNPNYGYTF
- TRBJ2-2 TRBV11-2 - TGTGCCAGCAGCTTTGGGGAATGGGTGCGGGACGAGAACACCGGGGAGCTGTTTTTT CASSFGEWVRDENTGELFF
- TRBJ1-1 TRBV19 - TGTGCCAGTATTCGACAGGCACTTTGGAACACTGAAGCTTTCTTT CASIRQALWNTEAFF
- TRBJ2-5 TRBV28 TRBD2 TGTGCCCCACGGCCGGGGGGATTTTGTGAGACCCAGTACTTC CAPRPGGFCETQYF
- TRBJ1-3 TRBV11-2 TRBD1 TGTGCCAGCAGTCCTAACCGGGACAGAAGAAACACCATATATTTT CASSPNRDRRNTIYF
- TRBJ2-3 TRBV7-9 TRBD1 TGTGCCAGCAGCCAGGGACAGCTTTCAGATACGCAGTATTTT CASSQGQLSDTQYF
- TRBJ2-7 TRBV4-2 - TGTGCCAGCAGCCAAGAGTCCAGATCCTACGAGCAGTACTTC CASSQESRSYEQYF
few TRBJ1-6 TRBV4-2 TRBD1 TGTGCCAGCAGCCAAGATCCCACAGGGGGGTCACCCCTCCACTTT CASSQDPTGGSPLHF
- TRBJ2-5 TRBV5-1 TRBD2 TGCGCCAGCAGCAGGGGACTAGCGGAGCAGGGGTGGCAAGAGACCCAGTACTTC CASSRGLAEQGWQETQYF
- TRBJ2-5 TRBV2 - TGTGCCAGCTGTCTTGCGGGCACAGCCCAAGAGACCCAGTACTTC CASCLAGTAQETQYF
- TRBJ1-4 TRBV30 - TGTGCCTCCAGGCTCGGCGAAAATGAAAAACTGTTTTTT CASRLGENEKLFF
- TRBJ1-4 TRBV9 - TGTGCCAGCAGCGTCAGCCCGGTACCTAATGAAAAACTGTTTTTT CASSVSPVPNEKLFF
- TRBJ2-2 TRBV7-8 - TGTGCCAGCAGAACGAACACCGGGGAGCTGTTTTTT CASRTNTGELFF
- TRBJ2-1 TRBV19 - TGTGCCAGTAGTAGGGGGGTTTTAGGGTACAATGAGCAGTTCTTC CASSRGVLGYNEQFF
- TRBJ2-3 TRBV7-9 TRBD2 TGTGCCAGCAGCGCCTGGGACTACACAGATACGCAGTATTTT CASSAWDYTDTQYF
- TRBJ2-7 TRBV28 - TGTGCCAGCAGTTTAAGCGGTTACGAGCAGTACTTC CASSLSGYEQYF
- TRBJ1-2 TRBV6-1 - TGTGCCAGCAGCGAAGGTGGCCATGGGGGAGGCTACACCTTC CASSEGGHGGGYTF
- TRBJ1-6 TRBV30 TRBD1 TGTGCCTGCGCGGGACAGGGAAATTCACCCCTCCACTTT CACAGQGNSPLHF
- TRBJ2-1 TRBV6-4 TRBD2 TGTGCCAGCAGACCGACTAGCTCCAATGAGCAGTTCTTC CASRPTSSNEQFF
- TRBJ2-5 TRBV2 TRBD2 TGTGCCAGCAGTGTGAGGACTAGCGGTCCGGAGACCCAGTACTTC CASSVRTSGPETQYF
- TRBJ1-4 TRBV27 TRBD1 TGTGCCAGCAGTTTATATCCGGACAGGGCTGCAACTAATGAAAAACTGTTTTTT CASSLYPDRAATNEKLFF
- TRBJ1-3 TRBV30 - TGTGCCTGGAGTGTTATCTCTGGAAACACCATATATTTT CAWSVISGNTIYF
- TRBJ1-1 TRBV27 TRBD1 TGTGCCAGCAGTTTTGGGGACCCAGGGGGTTCTTACACTGAAGCTTTCTTT CASSFGDPGGSYTEAFF
- TRBJ2-5 TRBV5-6 - TGTGCCAGCAGCGATAGGACTATCCAAGAGACCCAGTACTTC CASSDRTIQETQYF
few TRBJ1-1 TRBV10-1 - TGCGCCAGCAGTCGACAGGTTGAAACTGAAGCTTTCTTT CASSRQVETEAFF
- TRBJ1-5 TRBV5-8 - TGTGCCAGCAGCCCTCGAACTCGGCCCCAGCATTTT CASSPRTRPQHF
- TRBJ2-7 TRBV5-6 TRBD1 TGTGCCAGCAGCCTGACAGGGGCGGACGAGCAGTACTTC CASSLTGADEQYF
- TRBJ2-5 TRBV5-1 - TGCGCCAGCTCCGGGGCTCTCGTCCAAGAGACCCAGTACTTC CASSGALVQETQYF
- TRBJ2-1 TRBV5-1 TRBD2 TGCGCCAGCAGCTTGACTAGCGGGACGGGGAGGGGCAATGAGCAGTTCTTC CASSLTSGTGRGNEQFF
- TRBJ2-7 TRBV5-8 TRBD2 TGTGCCAGCAGCTTTACTAGCGGGAGTGCGGCCAGCTCCTACGAGCAGTACTTC CASSFTSGSAASSYEQYF
- TRBJ2-7 TRBV7-2 TRBD2 TGTGCCAGCAGCGAGGGACTAGGGGGCTACGAGCAGTACTTC CASSEGLGGYEQYF
- TRBJ1-1 TRBV2 - TGTGCCAGCAGTGCCCAACTAGCGAACACTGAAGCTTTCTTT CASSAQLANTEAFF
- TRBJ1-6 TRBV6-6 - TGTGCCAGCAGTTCGGTCCTCAATTCACCCCTCCACTTT CASSSVLNSPLHF
- TRBJ2-2 TRBV28 - TGTGCCAGCAGTCCTGGGGGGCTATATAAAATCGGGGAGCTGTTTTTT CASSPGGLYKIGELFF
- TRBJ1-1 TRBV25-1 - TGTGCCAGCAGTGAATGGGGCAGAAGCACTGAAGCTTTCTTT CASSEWGRSTEAFF
- TRBJ2-7 TRBV18 TRBD1 TGTGCCAGCTCCCCAGGGACAGGGGGTTACGAGCAGTACTTC CASSPGTGGYEQYF
few TRBJ1-3 TRBV6-5 TRBD1 TGTGCCAGCGGAGGACAGGGGTTAGCTGGAAACACCATATATTTT CASGGQGLAGNTIYF
- TRBJ1-1 TRBV7-3 - TGTGCCAGCAGCTTAAATGCTGGGGAGAACACTGAAGCTTTCTTT CASSLNAGENTEAFF
- TRBJ1-3 TRBV30 - TGTGCCTGGAGTGCCGGGACGGATGGAAACACCATATATTTT CAWSAGTDGNTIYF
- TRBJ2-1 TRBV10-3 TRBD2 TGTGCCATCAGAGCCATAGGGGATAGCGGGTACAGCTCCTACAATGAGCAGTTCTTC CAIRAIGDSGYSSYNEQFF
- TRBJ1-1 TRBV6-1 - TGTGCCAGCAGTGAATTGGGGGCGCCGAACACTGAAGCTTTCTTT CASSELGAPNTEAFF
- TRBJ1-4 TRBV10-3 TRBD1 TGTGCCATCGGACAGGGGGGGGAAAAACTGTTTTTT CAIGQGGEKLFF
- TRBJ1-6 TRBV6-5 - TGTGCCAGCAGTACCGGGGGACCAAATTCACCCCTCCACTTT CASSTGGPNSPLHF
- TRBJ1-6 TRBV6-5 - TGTGCCAGCAGTTATCGGGGCCCCTATAATTCACCCCTCCACTTT CASSYRGPYNSPLHF
- TRBJ2-1 TRBV7-9 TRBD2 TGTGCCAGCAGCCACGGACTAGCGGGAGGACTATACAATGAGCAGTTCTTC CASSHGLAGGLYNEQFF
- TRBJ2-6 TRBV14 TRBD1 TGTGCCAGCAGCCACGCCGAGGGGGACAGCTACTCTGGGGCCAACGTCCTGACTTTC CASSHAEGDSYSGANVLTF
- TRBJ1-5 TRBV28 - TGTGCCAGCAGACCCCCTAAGGGGGAGAACCAGCCCCAGCATTTT CASRPPKGENQPQHF
- TRBJ1-5 TRBV18 - TGTGCCAGCTCAAGCGAGGGGGATCAGCCCCAGCATTTT CASSSEGDQPQHF
- TRBJ1-3 TRBV5-1 - TGCGCCAGCAGCTTGGCCGCGGATTCCTCTGGAAACACCATATATTTT CASSLAADSSGNTIYF
- TRBJ2-7 TRBV7-6 TRBD2 TGTGCCAGCAGCCCGGGACTAGCGGGAGAGGGGTCCTACGAGCAGTACTTC CASSPGLAGEGSYEQYF
- TRBJ1-1 TRBV11-2 TRBD1 TGTGCCAGCAGCGACAGGGGATTGGAAGCTTTCTTT CASSDRGLEAFF